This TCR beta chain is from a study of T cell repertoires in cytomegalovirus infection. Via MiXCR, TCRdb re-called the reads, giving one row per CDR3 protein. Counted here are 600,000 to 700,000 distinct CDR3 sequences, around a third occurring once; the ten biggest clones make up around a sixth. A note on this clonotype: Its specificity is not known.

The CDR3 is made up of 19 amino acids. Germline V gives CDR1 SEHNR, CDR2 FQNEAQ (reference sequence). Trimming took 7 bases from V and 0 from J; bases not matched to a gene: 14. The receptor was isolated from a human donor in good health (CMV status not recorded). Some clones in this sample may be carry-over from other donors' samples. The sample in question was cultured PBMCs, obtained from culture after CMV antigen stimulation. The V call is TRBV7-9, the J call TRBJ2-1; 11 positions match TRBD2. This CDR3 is CASIKLGWGLADSYNEQFF. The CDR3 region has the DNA TGTGCCAGCATCAAACTGGGTTGGGGACTAGCGGACTCCTACAATGAGCAGTTCTTC.